This T cell receptor beta chain comes out of a study of blood T cell repertoires in COVID-19. As for the study in general: Sample material is recorded as cDNA or gDNA derived from T cells, B-cell-depleted T cells, or PBMCs.

The CDR3 covers 13 residues. V was pared by 5 bases and J by 7 bases, with 14 bases between. In germline, CDR1 is MNHEY, CDR2 SVGAGI. Sequenced by immunoSEQ multiplex PCR; TCRdb stores in-frame clones only, minus some. The table includes around 290,000 clones, 88% detected once. Recruits, aged roughly 18 to 95 years, lived in 25 or so US areas. Allocation to cohorts depended on clinical history reported by the participants. Each recovered donor of Cohort 3 presented with two negative PCRs, clearance, or symptom resolution. Sequenced input: PBMCs or T cells enriched from blood (not recorded which). V is TRBV6-5 and J is TRBJ2-5; D is perhaps TRBD1 (6 bases). This receptor was identified in a woman in her 30s who had recovered from COVID-19. The DNA for the CDR3 is TGTGCCAGCAGTAAGCAGGGGTCCGGGACCCAGTACTTC. Translating it yields CASSKQGSGTQYF.